The following is a TCR beta chain sequence with its context. Its antigen is not known. The sample belongs to a study of naive and memory T cell subsets. An equimolar mix of two oligonucleotides served as the beta constant-region primer for TRBC1 and TRBC2. Ligated cDNA was amplified by four rounds of PCR with nested alpha and beta constant-region primers and SP2. MiXCR was run by TCRdb on the UMI-ligation and nested PCR reads, yielding one entry per CDR3 protein. The sample records 130,000 to 150,000 distinct CDR3 sequences, about 20% being singletons. Germline values: CDR1 SGHTA, CDR2 FQGNSA. V lost 2 bases to trimming and J lost 8 bases, with 16 bases between them. The CDR3 loop spans 14 amino acids. Alpha and beta libraries were amplified separately from the second PCR onward. Regarding the study as a whole: A few larger clonotypes appeared in naive repertoires, especially CD8, possibly memory cells re-expressing CD45RA. In CD4 and CD8 cells, diversity dropped from naive through EMRA.

Input material: naive CD4+ T cells from blood. The chain carries TRBV7-2 and TRBJ2-7, with a possible D match to TRBD1 (5 bases). This sequence originates from a human donor in good health. The CDR3 sequence is CASSLIYPRAKQYF. In DNA, the CDR3 is TGTGCCAGCAGCTTAATTTACCCCAGGGCGAAGCAGTACTTC. Using reference TRBV7-2 and TRBJ2-7 for the parts outside the CDR3, the full variable domain is GAGVSQSPSNKVTEKGKDVELRCDPISGHTALYWYRQSLGQGLEFLIYFQGNSAPDKSGLPSDRFSAERTGGSVSTLTIQRTQQEDSAVYLCASSLIYPRAKQYFGPGTRLTVT.